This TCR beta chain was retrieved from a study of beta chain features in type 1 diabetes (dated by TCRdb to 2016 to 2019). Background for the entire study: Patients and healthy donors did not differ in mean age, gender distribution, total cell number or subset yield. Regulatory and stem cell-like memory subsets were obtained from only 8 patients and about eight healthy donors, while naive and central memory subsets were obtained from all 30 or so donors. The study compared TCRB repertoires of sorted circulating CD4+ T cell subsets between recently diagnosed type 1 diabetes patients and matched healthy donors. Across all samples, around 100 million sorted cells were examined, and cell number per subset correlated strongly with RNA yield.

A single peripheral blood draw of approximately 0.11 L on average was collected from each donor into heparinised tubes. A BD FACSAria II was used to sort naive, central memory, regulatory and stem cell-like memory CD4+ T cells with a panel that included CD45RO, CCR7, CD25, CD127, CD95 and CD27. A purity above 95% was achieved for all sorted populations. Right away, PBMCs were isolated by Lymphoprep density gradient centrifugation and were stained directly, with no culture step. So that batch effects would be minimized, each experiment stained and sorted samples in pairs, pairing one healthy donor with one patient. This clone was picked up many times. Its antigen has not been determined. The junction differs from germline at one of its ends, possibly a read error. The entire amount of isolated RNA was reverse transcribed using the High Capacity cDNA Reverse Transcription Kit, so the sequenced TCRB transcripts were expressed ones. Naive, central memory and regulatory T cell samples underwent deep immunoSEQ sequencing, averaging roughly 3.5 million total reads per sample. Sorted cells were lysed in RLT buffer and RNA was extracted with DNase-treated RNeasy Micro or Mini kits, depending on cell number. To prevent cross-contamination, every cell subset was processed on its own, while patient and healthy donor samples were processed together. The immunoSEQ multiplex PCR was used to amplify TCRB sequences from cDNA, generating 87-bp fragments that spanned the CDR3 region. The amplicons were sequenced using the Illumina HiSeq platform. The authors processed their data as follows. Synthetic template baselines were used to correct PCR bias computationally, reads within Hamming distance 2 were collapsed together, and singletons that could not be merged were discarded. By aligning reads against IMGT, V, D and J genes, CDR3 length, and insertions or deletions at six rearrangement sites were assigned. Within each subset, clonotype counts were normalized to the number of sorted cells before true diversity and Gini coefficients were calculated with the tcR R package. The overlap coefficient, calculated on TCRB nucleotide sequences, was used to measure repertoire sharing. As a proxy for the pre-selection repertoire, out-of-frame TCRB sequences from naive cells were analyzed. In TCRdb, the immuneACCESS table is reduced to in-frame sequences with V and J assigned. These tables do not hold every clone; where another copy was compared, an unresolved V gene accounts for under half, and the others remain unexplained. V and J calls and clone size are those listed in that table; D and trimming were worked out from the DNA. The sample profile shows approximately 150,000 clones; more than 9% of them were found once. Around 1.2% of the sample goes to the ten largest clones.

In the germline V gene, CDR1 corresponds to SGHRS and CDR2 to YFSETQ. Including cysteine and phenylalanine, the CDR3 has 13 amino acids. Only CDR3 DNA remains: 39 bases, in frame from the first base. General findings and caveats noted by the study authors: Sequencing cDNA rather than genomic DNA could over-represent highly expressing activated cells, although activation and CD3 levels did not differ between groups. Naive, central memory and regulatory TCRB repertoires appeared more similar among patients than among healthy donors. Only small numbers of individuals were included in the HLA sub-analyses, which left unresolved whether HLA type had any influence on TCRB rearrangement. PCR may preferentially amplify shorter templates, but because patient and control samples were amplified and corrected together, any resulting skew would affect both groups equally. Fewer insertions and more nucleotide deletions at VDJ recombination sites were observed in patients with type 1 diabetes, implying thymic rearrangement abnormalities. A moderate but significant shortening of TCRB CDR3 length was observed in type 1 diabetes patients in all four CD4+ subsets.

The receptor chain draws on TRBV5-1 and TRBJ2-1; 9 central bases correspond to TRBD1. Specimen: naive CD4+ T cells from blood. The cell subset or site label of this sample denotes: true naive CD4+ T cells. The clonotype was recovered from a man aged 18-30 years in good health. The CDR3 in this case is CASSLNSGTGSVF. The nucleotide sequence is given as TGCGCCAGCAGCTTAAACTCCGGGACAGGGTCAGTCTTC.